The 15 T cell receptor beta chains given below trace back to one sample, sequenced in a study of blood T cell repertoires in COVID-19. Some clones are missing from TCRdb's copy, which holds only in-frame ones; the method was immunoSEQ multiplex PCR. The sample lists 56,000 or so clones; under 85% were seen once. Sequencing was done on a sample of peripheral blood. The receptors originated from a woman in her seventies with acute or convalescent COVID-19.

The chain carries TRBV2 and TRBJ1-2; no clear D gene. The V gene's germline CDR1 is SNHLY and CDR2 FYNNEI. This CDR3 has 14 amino acids. V was shortened by 5 bases and J by 5 bases, with 15 bases between the two germline ends. This CDR3 reads CASSSNVGRYGYTF. DNA for the CDR3: TGTGCCAGCAGTAGCAATGTTGGGAGGTATGGCTACACCTTC.

The chain joins TRBV27 to TRBJ1-2; possibly TRBD1 for D (6 bases). The germline V gene encodes CDR1 MNHEY and CDR2 SMNVEV (reference sequence). This CDR3 has 16 amino acids. The V gene lost 7 bases and the J gene lost 5 bases, with 23 bases spanning the gap. CDR3 nucleotides: TGTGCCAGCAAGGGTGGGCCGGGGGGCGCGGGATATGGCTACACCTTC. This gives the protein CASKGGPGGAGYGYTF.

J is TRBJ1-4 and V is TRBV5-6; 8 bases line up with TRBD1. V trimming: 0 bases; J trimming: 4 bases; junction bases outside the gene matches: 2. Germline V gene data show CDR1 as SGHDT and CDR2 as YYEEEE. CDR3 length equals 15 residues. The CDR3 sequence: CASSLGTGINEKLFF. CDR3 DNA sequence: TGTGCCAGCAGCTTGGGGACAGGGATTAATGAAAAACTGTTTTTT.

V gene TRBV19 combines with J gene TRBJ2-7; possible D gene TRBD2, 5 bases. Trimming removed 0 bases at V and 6 bases at J, with 9 bases between. The CDR3 is made up of 13 amino acids. Germline CDR1 reads LNHDA; CDR2 reads SQIVND (reference sequence). This CDR3 is CASSIEPSLEQYF. The CDR3 DNA reads TGTGCCAGTAGTATAGAGCCTAGCCTCGAGCAGTACTTC. Variable domain in full (rest from reference TRBV19 and TRBJ2-7): DGGITQSPKYLFRKEGQNVTLSCEQNLNHDAMYWYRQDPGQGLRLIYYSQIVNDFQKGDIAEGYSVSREKKESFPLTVTSAQKNPTAFYLCASSIEPSLEQYFGPGTRLTVT.

In this sample, this clone turned up a few times. V usage is TRBV27 and J usage is TRBJ1-1, with D unclear. V was trimmed by 5 bases and J by 3 bases, leaving 10 bases between them. The CDR3 contains 13 residues. Germline V lookup: CDR1 MNHEY, CDR2 SMNVEV (reference sequence). CDR3 sequence reads: CASSPLGDTEAFF. As DNA, the CDR3 is TGTGCCAGCAGTCCTTTGGGAGACACTGAAGCTTTCTTT.

This chain connects TRBV7-9 to TRBJ2-5, with D possibly being TRBD1 (6 bases). V was pared by 11 bases and J by 5 bases, with 21 bases between. The V gene's germline CDR1 is SEHNR and CDR2 FQNEAQ (reference sequence). The length of the CDR3 is 14 residues. CDR3 region: CAAEGVYRPETQYF. As DNA, the CDR3 is TGTGCCGCCGAGGGGGTTTACAGGCCGGAGACCCAGTACTTC.

This clone was detected only a few times. V gene TRBV5-1 combines with J gene TRBJ1-6, with 11 bases aligning to TRBD1. CDR1 is SGHRS and CDR2 is YFSETQ in the germline V gene. V was clipped by 6 bases and J by 7 bases; unmatched bases: 3. The CDR3 is made up of 14 amino acids. The CDR3 bases are TGCGCCAGCACCCGGGACAGGGGGAATTCACCCCTCCACTTT. Encoded protein: CASTRDRGNSPLHF.

V and J are TRBV9 and TRBJ2-3, with 8 bases aligning to TRBD2. Trimming removed 3 bases from V and 2 bases from J; junction bases left unmatched: 8. Germline CDR1 is SGDLS and CDR2 is YYNGEE. The CDR3 is 16 amino acids. CDR3 nucleotide sequence: TGTGCCAGCAGCGCTTCTAGCGGGTATAACACAGATACGCAGTATTTT. Translated: CASSASSGYNTDTQYF.

The chain combines TRBV9 with TRBJ2-3; possible D gene TRBD1, 6 bases. Germline V gene lookup returns CDR1 SGDLS and CDR2 YYNGEE. The CDR3 sequence is 14 residues long. The ends were cut back, 4 bases at V and 2 bases at J, with 11 bases in the middle. CDR3 coding DNA: TGTGCCAGCAGCTTCGACAGGACCACAGATACGCAGTATTTT. Translation gives CASSFDRTTDTQYF.

The V gene is TRBV7-6, the J gene TRBJ2-2; D is unresolved. The V gene lost 2 bases and the J gene lost 1 base, with 8 bases spanning the gap. CDR3 size: 15 residues. The germline gives CDR1 SGHVS, CDR2 FNYEAQ. CDR3 in amino acids: CASSLLQMNTGELFF. DNA for the CDR3: TGTGCCAGCAGCTTACTACAGATGAACACCGGGGAGCTGTTTTTT.

This clone has only a few counts. This chain uses TRBV10-3 with TRBJ1-5; TRBD1 agrees at 8 bases. The length of the CDR3 is 13 residues. The V gene end was trimmed by 8 bases and the J gene end by 5 bases; junction bases not matched to a gene: 5. Germline V gene lookup returns CDR1 ENHRY and CDR2 SYGVKD. CDR3 DNA sequence: TGTGCCATCCGGGGACAGGCGGATCAGCCCCAGCATTTT. Protein product: CAIRGQADQPQHF.

The rearrangement joins TRBV6-1 to TRBJ2-3; 7 positions match TRBD1. The V gene end was trimmed by 4 bases and the J gene end by 3 bases; junction bases not matched to a gene: 13. This CDR3 contains 17 residues. Germline CDR1 MNHNS, CDR2 SASEGT. The CDR3 protein is CASSVYRGQVQTDTQYF. DNA for the CDR3: TGTGCCAGCAGTGTCTACCGTGGACAGGTCCAGACAGATACGCAGTATTTT.

The rearrangement joins TRBV25-1 to TRBJ1-4; D unclear. Per the germline V gene, CDR1 is MGHDK and CDR2 is SYGVNS. Trimming took 8 bases from V and 0 from J, leaving 13 bases between them. The CDR3 is 15 residues long. The DNA of the CDR3 is TGTGCCAGCTCACCGTGGGGAGCAACTAATGAAAAACTGTTTTTT. The encoded protein is CASSPWGATNEKLFF.

The chain couples TRBV27 to TRBJ1-4; 9 bases are a match to TRBD1. Germline V CDR1 and CDR2: MNHEY, SMNVEV (reference sequence). The CDR3 has 15 amino acids. The trim removed 5 bases at V and 7 bases at J, leaving 8 bases unmatched. The CDR3 DNA is TGTGCCAGCAGTCTCACAGGGGGCTTTGGTGAAAAACTGTTTTTT. It encodes CASSLTGGFGEKLFF.

The rearrangement uses TRBV9 and TRBJ1-1; D remains unclear. This CDR3 region has 16 residues. V gave up 2 bases and J gave up 0 bases, with 14 bases separating them. Germline CDR1 is SGDLS and CDR2 is YYNGEE. The CDR3 region is CASSVQQTPMNTEAFF. The CDR3 DNA sequence: TGTGCCAGCAGCGTGCAACAAACCCCCATGAACACTGAAGCTTTCTTT.